This T cell receptor (beta chain) was recovered during a study of cytomegalovirus exposure and HLA in healthy donors. The V gene's germline CDR1 is LNHDA and CDR2 SQIVND (reference sequence). V was shortened by 8 bases and J by 11 bases, with 10 bases between the two germline ends. The CDR3 is 10 residues long. 60 Vbeta and 13 Jbeta primers were used in PCR. The data were produced by immunoSEQ multiplex PCR, yet TCRdb's version contains in-frame clones alone and is incomplete. The sample lists 130,000 or so clones, roughly 79% occurring once. A note on this clone: Its antigen is currently unknown.

Study-level findings and limits: Later analysis identified a missense DCLRE1C variant that was linked to TCR beta V- and J-gene trimming. Most TCR sequences were rare, but some public TCRs occurred in many donors.

The sample comprised PBMCs. This chain uses TRBV19 with TRBJ1-5; D gene uncertain. The clonotype was recovered from a woman between 40 and 55 years old in good health and CMV-seronegative. In nucleotides, the CDR3 is TGTGCCAGTTTTATGCGGGCCCAGCATTTT. Its translation is CASFMRAQHF.